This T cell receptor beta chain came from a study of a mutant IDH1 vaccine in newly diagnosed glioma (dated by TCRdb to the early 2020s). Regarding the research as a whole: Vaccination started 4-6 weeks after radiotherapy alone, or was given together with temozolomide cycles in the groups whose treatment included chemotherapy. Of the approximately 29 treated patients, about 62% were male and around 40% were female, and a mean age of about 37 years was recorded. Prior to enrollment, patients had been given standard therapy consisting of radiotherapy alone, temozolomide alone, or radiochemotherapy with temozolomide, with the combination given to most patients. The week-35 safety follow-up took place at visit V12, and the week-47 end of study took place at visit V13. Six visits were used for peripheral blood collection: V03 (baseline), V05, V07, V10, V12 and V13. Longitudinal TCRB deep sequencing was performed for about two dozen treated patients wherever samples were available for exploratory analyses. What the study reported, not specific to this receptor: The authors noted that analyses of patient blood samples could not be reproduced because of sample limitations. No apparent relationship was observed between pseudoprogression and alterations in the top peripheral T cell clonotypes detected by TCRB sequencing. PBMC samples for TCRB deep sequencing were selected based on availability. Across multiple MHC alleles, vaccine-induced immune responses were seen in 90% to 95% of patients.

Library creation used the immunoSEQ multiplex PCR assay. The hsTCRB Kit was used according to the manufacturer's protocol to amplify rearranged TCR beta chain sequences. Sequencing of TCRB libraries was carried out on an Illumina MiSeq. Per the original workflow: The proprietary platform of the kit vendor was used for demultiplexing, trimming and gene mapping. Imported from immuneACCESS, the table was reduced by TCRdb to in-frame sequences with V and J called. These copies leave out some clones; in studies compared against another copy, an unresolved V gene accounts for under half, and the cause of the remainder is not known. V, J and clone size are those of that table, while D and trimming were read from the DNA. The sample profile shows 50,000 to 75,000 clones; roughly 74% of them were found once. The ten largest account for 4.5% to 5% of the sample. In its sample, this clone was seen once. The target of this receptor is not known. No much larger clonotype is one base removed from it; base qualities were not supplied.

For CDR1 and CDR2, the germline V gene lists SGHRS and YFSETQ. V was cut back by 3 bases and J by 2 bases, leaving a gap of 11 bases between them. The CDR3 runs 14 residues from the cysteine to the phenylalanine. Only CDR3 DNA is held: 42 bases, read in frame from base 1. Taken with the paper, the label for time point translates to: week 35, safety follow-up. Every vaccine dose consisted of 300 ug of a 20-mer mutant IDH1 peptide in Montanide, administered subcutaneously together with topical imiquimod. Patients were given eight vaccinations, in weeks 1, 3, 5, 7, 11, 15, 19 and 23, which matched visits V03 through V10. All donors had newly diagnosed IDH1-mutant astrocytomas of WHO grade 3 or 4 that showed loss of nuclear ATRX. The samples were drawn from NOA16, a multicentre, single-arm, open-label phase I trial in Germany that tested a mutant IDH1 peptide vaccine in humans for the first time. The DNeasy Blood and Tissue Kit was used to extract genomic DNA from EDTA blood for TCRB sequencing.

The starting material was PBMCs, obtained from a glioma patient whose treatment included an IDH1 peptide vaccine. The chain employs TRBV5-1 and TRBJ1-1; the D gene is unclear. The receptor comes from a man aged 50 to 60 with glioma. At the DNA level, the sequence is TGCGCCAGCAGCTCTCAGGAGGCTAACACTGAAGCTTTCTTT. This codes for CASSSQEANTEAFF.